The entry below describes one T cell receptor (beta chain). The antigen is undetermined. V dropped 7 bases and J dropped 0; count of bases not matched to a gene: 11. Germline CDR1 and CDR2: SNHLY and FYNNEI. CDR3 length: 17 residues. The data belong to a study of shared clonotypes between healthy human individuals. Adults of Caucasian background living in Nashville, Tennessee made up all donors. Repertoires were generated with immunoSEQ multiplex PCR, while TCRdb's copy carries only in-frame clones and drops some. The profile shows more than 500,000 clones, roughly 95% of them singletons. The study, taken as a whole, reports: Genetic and exposure-history diversity was limited by the few donors.

This clonotype was sampled from a woman aged 25 to 39 in good health. The sample consisted of naive CD4+ T cells sorted from blood. Regarding subset: CD45RA+ positively selected. This chain joins TRBV2 and TRBJ1-5, with TRBD1 matching over 8 bases. This chain's CDR3 is CASTSDRALYSNQPQHF. The CDR3 DNA is TGTGCCAGCACTTCGGACAGGGCCCTGTATAGCAATCAGCCCCAGCATTTT.